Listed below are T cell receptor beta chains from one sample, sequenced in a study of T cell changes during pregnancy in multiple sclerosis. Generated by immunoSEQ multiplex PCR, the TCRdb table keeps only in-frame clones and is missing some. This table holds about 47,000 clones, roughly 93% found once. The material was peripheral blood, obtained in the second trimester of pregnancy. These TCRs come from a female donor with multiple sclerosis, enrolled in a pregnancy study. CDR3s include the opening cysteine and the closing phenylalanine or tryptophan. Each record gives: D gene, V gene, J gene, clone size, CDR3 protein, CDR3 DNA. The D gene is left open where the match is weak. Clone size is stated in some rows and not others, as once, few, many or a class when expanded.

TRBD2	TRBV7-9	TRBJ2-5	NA	CASSGGSGTYQETQYF	TGTGCCAGCAGCGGAGGTAGCGGGACGTACCAAGAGACCCAGTACTTC
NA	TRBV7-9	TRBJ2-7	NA	CASSFTGYEQYF	TGTGCCAGCAGCTTCACAGGCTACGAGCAGTACTTC
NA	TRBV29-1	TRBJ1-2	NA	CSVELAGSYGYTF	TGCAGCGTTGAACTAGCGGGGTCGTATGGCTACACCTTC
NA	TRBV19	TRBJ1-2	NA	CASSVGGAGYTF	TGTGCCAGTAGTGTTGGAGGGGCGGGCTACACCTTC
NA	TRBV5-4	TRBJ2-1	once	CASSLYQGGNEQFF	TGTGCCAGCAGCTTGTATCAGGGGGGCAATGAGCAGTTCTTC
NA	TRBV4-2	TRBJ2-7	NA	CASSQERWSSPNEQYF	TGTGCCAGCAGCCAAGAGAGATGGTCCTCCCCGAACGAGCAGTACTTC
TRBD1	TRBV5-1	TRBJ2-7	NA	CASSPQPYTRAGGAYEQYF	TGCGCCAGCAGCCCGCAACCGTACACCCGGGCAGGGGGCGCTTACGAGCAGTACTTC
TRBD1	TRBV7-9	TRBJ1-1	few	CASSVDREHTEAFF	TGTGCCAGCAGTGTCGACAGGGAACACACTGAAGCTTTCTTT
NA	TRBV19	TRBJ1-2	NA	CASRTGGPSYGYTF	TGTGCCAGTAGGACAGGCGGCCCTTCCTATGGCTACACCTTC
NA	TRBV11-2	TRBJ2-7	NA	CASSHDGATQYF	TGTGCCAGCAGCCACGATGGAGCAACTCAGTACTTC
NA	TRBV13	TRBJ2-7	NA	CASSWRDPYEQYF	TGTGCCAGCAGCTGGCGGGATCCCTACGAGCAGTACTTC
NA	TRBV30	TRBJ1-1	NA	CAWSQWFDTEAFF	TGTGCCTGGTCACAGTGGTTCGACACTGAAGCTTTCTTT
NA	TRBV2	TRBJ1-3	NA	CASKGADVIGTIYF	TGTGCCAGCAAGGGAGCGGACGTTATTGGCACCATATATTTT
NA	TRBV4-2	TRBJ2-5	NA	CASSQDLASGGGTQYF	TGTGCCAGCAGCCAAGATTTGGCTAGTGGTGGCGGGACCCAGTACTTC
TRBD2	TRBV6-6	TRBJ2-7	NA	CASSYSSGREQYF	TGTGCCAGCAGTTACTCGAGCGGGAGGGAGCAGTACTTC
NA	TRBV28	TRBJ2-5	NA	CASSPRRPQETQYF	TGTGCCAGCAGCCCCCGGCGGCCCCAAGAGACCCAGTACTTC
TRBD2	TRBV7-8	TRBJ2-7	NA	CASGRGTNSYEQYF	TGTGCCAGCGGACGAGGGACTAACTCCTACGAGCAGTACTTC
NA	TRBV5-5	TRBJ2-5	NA	CASSLDSTAAQYF	TGTGCCAGCAGCCTGGACAGCACCGCCGCCCAGTACTTC
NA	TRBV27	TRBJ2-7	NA	CASGTGSYEQYF	TGTGCCAGCGGGACTGGCTCCTACGAGCAGTACTTC
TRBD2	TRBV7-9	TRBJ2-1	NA	CASSLAGLALSSYNEQFF	TGTGCCAGCAGCTTAGCGGGACTAGCCTTAAGCTCCTACAATGAGCAGTTCTTC
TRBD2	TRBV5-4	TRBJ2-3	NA	CASSSAMAGTTTDTQYF	TGTGCCAGCAGCTCTGCTATGGCCGGGACTACCACAGATACGCAGTATTTT
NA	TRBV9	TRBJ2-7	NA	CASSPLMGPYEQYF	TGTGCCAGCAGCCCCCTTATGGGCCCCTACGAGCAGTACTTC
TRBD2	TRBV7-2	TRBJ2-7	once	CASSSYRDASGRSYEQYF	TGTGCCAGCAGCTCGTACCGGGATGCTAGCGGGAGATCCTACGAGCAGTACTTC
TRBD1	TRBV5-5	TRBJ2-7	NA	CASSPGGQGWSYEQYF	TGTGCCAGCAGCCCCGGTGGACAGGGTTGGTCCTACGAGCAGTACTTC
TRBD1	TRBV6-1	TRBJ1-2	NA	CASSGRDRDVGTKGYTF	TGTGCCAGCAGTGGGCGGGACAGGGATGTCGGTACGAAGGGCTACACCTTC
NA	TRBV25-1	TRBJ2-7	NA	CASSETGRGSEQYF	TGTGCCAGCAGTGAAACCGGCAGGGGTAGCGAGCAGTACTTC
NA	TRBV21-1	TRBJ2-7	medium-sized	CASSKIATGPYEQYF	TGTGCCAGCAGCAAAATCGCGACAGGGCCCTACGAGCAGTACTTC
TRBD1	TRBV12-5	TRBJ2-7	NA	CASGSHGQGSHEQYF	TGTGCTAGTGGTTCTCATGGACAGGGGTCCCACGAGCAGTACTTC
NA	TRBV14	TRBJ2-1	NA	CASSQVEGYPYNEQFF	TGTGCCAGCAGCCAAGTGGAGGGCTACCCCTACAATGAGCAGTTCTTC
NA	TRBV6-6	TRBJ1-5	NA	CASSYQINQPQHF	TGTGCCAGCAGTTATCAGATCAATCAGCCCCAGCATTTT
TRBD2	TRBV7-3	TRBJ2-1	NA	CASSLAGTSGSYEQFF	TGTGCCAGCAGCTTAGCCGGGACTAGCGGGAGCTATGAGCAGTTCTTC
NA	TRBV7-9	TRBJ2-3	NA	CASSSSVPDTQYF	TGTGCCAGCAGCTCTAGTGTCCCAGATACGCAGTATTTT
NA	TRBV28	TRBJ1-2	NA	CASSSTGTKKDGYTF	TGTGCCAGCAGTTCGACCGGGACAAAAAAAGATGGCTACACCTTC
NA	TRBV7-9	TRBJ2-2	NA	CASSPQGRAGELFF	TGTGCCAGCAGCCCACAGGGACGGGCCGGGGAGCTGTTTTTT
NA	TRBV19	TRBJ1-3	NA	CASSQSGNTIYF	TGTGCCAGTAGTCAATCAGGAAACACCATATATTTT
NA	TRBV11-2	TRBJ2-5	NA	CASSYTRNAGETQYF	TGTGCCAGCAGCTACACTAGGAACGCCGGGGAGACCCAGTACTTC
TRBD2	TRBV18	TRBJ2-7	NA	CASSPPTSGKLEQYF	TGTGCCAGCTCACCACCAACTAGCGGGAAGCTCGAGCAGTACTTC
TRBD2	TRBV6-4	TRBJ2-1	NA	CASSDSGLATDEQFF	TGTGCCAGCAGTGACTCGGGACTAGCGACGGATGAGCAGTTCTTC
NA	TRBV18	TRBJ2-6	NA	CASSPQVGANVLTF	TGTGCCAGCTCACCCCAGGTTGGGGCCAACGTCCTGACTTTC
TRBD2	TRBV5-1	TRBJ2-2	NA	CASSRSGKGTGELFF	TGCGCCAGCAGCCGGAGCGGGAAGGGCACCGGGGAGCTGTTTTTT
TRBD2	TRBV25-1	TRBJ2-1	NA	CASSVLAGGPINEQFF	TGTGCCAGCAGTGTACTAGCGGGAGGGCCTATTAATGAGCAGTTCTTC
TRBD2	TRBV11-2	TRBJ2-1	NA	CASRSGTSGGDEQFF	TGTGCCAGCAGGTCCGGGACTAGCGGAGGGGATGAGCAGTTCTTC
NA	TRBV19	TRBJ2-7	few	CASSRTASYEQYF	TGTGCCAGTAGTAGGACAGCCTCCTACGAGCAGTACTTC
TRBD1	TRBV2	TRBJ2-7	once	CASSGRKSGTGSYEQYF	TGTGCCAGCAGCGGAAGAAAGTCCGGGACAGGCTCCTACGAGCAGTACTTC
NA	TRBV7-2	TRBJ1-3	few	CASSSGQNTIYF	TGTGCCAGCAGCTCTGGACAGAACACCATATATTTT
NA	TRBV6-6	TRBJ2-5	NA	CASFRGGPGTQYF	TGTGCCAGCTTTCGAGGGGGTCCCGGGACCCAGTACTTC
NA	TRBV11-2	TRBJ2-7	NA	CASSSTSSPRAYF	TGTGCCAGCAGCTCGACATCGTCCCCCCGTGCGTACTTC
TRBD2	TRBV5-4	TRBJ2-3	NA	CASSPPGGDTQYF	TGTGCCAGCAGCCCCCCGGGGGGGGATACGCAGTATTTT
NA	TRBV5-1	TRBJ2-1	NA	CASSLVVGQDNEQFF	TGCGCCAGCAGCTTGGTAGTAGGTCAGGACAATGAGCAGTTCTTC
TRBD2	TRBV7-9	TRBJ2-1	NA	CASSGSSGRAGNEQFF	TGTGCCAGCAGCGGATCTAGCGGGAGGGCCGGGAATGAGCAGTTCTTC
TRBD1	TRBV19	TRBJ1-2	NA	CASSINRGQSGYTF	TGTGCCAGTAGTATTAACAGGGGGCAAAGTGGCTACACCTTC
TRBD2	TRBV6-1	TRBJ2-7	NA	CASSELSGGNYEQYF	TGTGCCAGCAGTGAACTCAGCGGGGGGAACTACGAGCAGTACTTC
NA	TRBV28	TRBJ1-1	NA	CASTFSLNTEAFF	TGTGCCAGCACCTTCAGTCTTAACACTGAAGCTTTCTTT
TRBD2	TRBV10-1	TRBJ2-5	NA	CASSQTSGRAEGETQYF	TGCGCCAGCAGCCAGACTAGCGGGAGGGCCGAGGGGGAGACCCAGTACTTC